The 20 T cell receptor beta chains below come from one sample, sequenced in a study of T cell repertoires in cytomegalovirus infection. TCRdb itself ran the reads through MiXCR, one entry per CDR3 protein. The sample shows roughly 800,000 distinct CDR3 sequences, under 35% of them seen only once. No antigen has been assigned to these receptors. The material was cultured CD8+ T cells from PBMCs, obtained from culture after CMV antigen stimulation. The source of these receptors is a human donor in good health (CMV status not recorded). Some clones in this sample may be carry-over from other donors' samples.

In this sample, this clonotype turned up once. One base away lies a much larger clone, so this may be a sequencing read error. The chain carries TRBV11-1 and TRBJ2-1; D possibly uses TRBD1 or TRBD2 (5 bases each). CDR1 is SGHAT, CDR2 FQDESV, per germline (reference sequence). V lost 3 bases, J lost 15 bases, and 15 bases lay in between. The length of the CDR3 is 12 residues. The CDR3 protein is CASSFSRDQAFF. The CDR3 nucleotides are TGTGCCAGCAGCTTTAGCAGGGACCAGGCGTTCTTC.

This chain uses TRBV6-1 with TRBJ1-1; tentative D call: TRBD1 (5 bases). This CDR3 spans 14 amino acids. Germline CDR1 is MNHNS and CDR2 is SASEGT. The V end was cut by 2 bases, the J end by 1 base, with 8 bases between. The CDR3 nucleotides read TGTGCCAGCAGTGAATTGGGGGAGAACACTGAAGCTTTCTTT. Residues: CASSELGENTEAFF.

This clonotype was observed a handful of times. The chain carries TRBV7-9 and TRBJ2-7; 8 bases match TRBD1. V shed 5 bases and J 3 bases; nucleotides not matched to a gene: 12. The germline V gene has CDR1 SEHNR and CDR2 FQNEAQ (reference sequence). This CDR3 is 16 amino acids long. The CDR3 here is CASSTLNVDRGYEQYF. DNA of the CDR3: TGTGCCAGCAGCACCCTCAACGTTGACAGGGGCTACGAGCAGTACTTC.

This clonotype was recorded at least ten times. This chain joins TRBV6-5 and TRBJ2-2, with no clear D. Germline CDR1 reads MNHEY; CDR2 reads SVGAGI. V lost 0 bases and J lost 4, with 0 bases in between. The CDR3 contains 12 residues. CDR3 loop: CASSYSTGELFF. DNA for the CDR3: TGTGCCAGCAGTTACTCCACCGGGGAGCTGTTTTTT.

At least ten counts were recorded for this clonotype. The gene calls are TRBV25-1 and TRBJ2-7; 13 bases match TRBD2. CDR3 length: 21 residues. Losses at the gene ends were 8 bases for V and 1 base for J; bases not matched to a gene: 23. Germline loops: CDR1 MGHDK, CDR2 SYGVNS. The CDR3, as DNA: TGTGCCAGCTCACGACAGGGCGCCTCGACTAGCGGGGGGTTTAAGTCCTACGAGCAGTACTTC. Protein product: CASSRQGASTSGGFKSYEQYF.

This clonotype was found a few times. The chain couples TRBV6-2 or TRBV6-3 to TRBJ1-1; weak D call: TRBD1 (6 bases). Trimming pared 6 bases from V and 3 bases from J, leaving 8 bases between. The CDR3 extends over 12 amino acids. Germline V gene data show CDR1 as MNHEY and CDR2 as SVGEGT. CDR3 sequence reads: CASRQGHTEAFF. Here the CDR3 DNA reads TGTGCCAGCAGACAGGGTCACACTGAAGCTTTCTTT.

This clonotype was seen many times. The V gene is TRBV13, the J gene TRBJ1-2; possibly TRBD1 for D (6 bases). CDR3 length: 16 amino acids. Germline CDR1 PRHDT, CDR2 FYEKMQ (reference sequence). Trimming pared 5 bases from V and 4 bases from J, leaving 20 bases between. CDR3 coding DNA: TGTGCCAGCAGCACAGGGACACCTATCCGGTTCTATGGCTACACCTTC. Residues: CASSTGTPIRFYGYTF.

The rearrangement joins TRBV29-1 to TRBJ1-2; D is unclear. Germline V gene sequence: CDR1 SQVTM, CDR2 ANQGSEA. Trimming cost V 4 bases and J 7 bases, with 13 bases left between them. The CDR3 is 12 amino acids. The chain's CDR3 is CSVVTPNGGYTF. The DNA for the CDR3 is TGCAGCGTTGTGACCCCAAACGGTGGCTACACCTTC.

This clonotype was recorded a few times. The chain employs TRBV13 and TRBJ2-1, with TRBD2 matching over 7 bases. The CDR3 runs 15 residues. Germline trimming cut 5 bases from V and 2 bases from J; bases unmatched to any gene: 6. The V gene's germline CDR1 is PRHDT and CDR2 FYEKMQ (reference sequence). CDR3 bases: TGTGCCAGCAGCGAATCGGGGGGACCCTACAATGAGCAGTTCTTC. As protein: CASSESGGPYNEQFF.

This clonotype was picked up many times. The chain uses TRBV7-9 and TRBJ1-2, with D possibly being TRBD1 (6 bases). The CDR3 runs to 13 residues. Germline CDR1 and CDR2: SEHNR and FQNEAQ (reference sequence). The V end was cut by 5 bases, the J end by 10 bases, with 17 bases between. The CDR3 protein is CASSPGAREDYTF. DNA for the CDR3: TGTGCCAGCAGCCCGGGGGCACGGGAGGACTACACCTTC. Based on the CDR3 plus reference TRBV7-9 and TRBJ1-2, the full variable domain is DTGVSQNPRHKITKRGQNVTFRCDPISEHNRLYWYRQTLGQGPEFLTYFQNEAQLEKSRLLSDRFSAERPKGSFSTLEIQRTEQGDSAMYLCASSPGAREDYTFGSGTRLTVV.

The chain combines TRBV6-2 or TRBV6-3 with TRBJ2-2; TRBD1 matches at 9 bases. The V segment lost 7 bases and the J segment 9 bases; nucleotides outside the gene matches: 12. This CDR3 is 15 amino acids long. The germline CDR1 and CDR2 sequences are MNHEY and SVGEGT. The CDR3 region has the DNA TGTGCCAGCACCCTACCACGACAGGGGGACCGGGAGCTGTTTTTT. It specifies CASTLPRQGDRELFF.

This clonotype appeared many times. V and J are TRBV7-2 and TRBJ2-2, with 7 bases fitting TRBD2. The V segment lost 5 bases and the J segment 2 bases; nucleotides outside the gene matches: 5. The CDR3 consists of 15 residues. The germline gives CDR1 SGHTA, CDR2 FQGNSA. Here the CDR3 reads CASSPGTTNTGELFF. In DNA form, the CDR3 reads TGTGCCAGCAGCCCTGGGACTACTAACACCGGGGAGCTGTTTTTT.

The gene calls are TRBV6-1 and TRBJ2-5; D is ambiguous. V lost 4 bases to trimming and J lost 2 bases, with 11 bases between them. The CDR3 sequence is 14 residues long. Per the germline V gene, CDR1 is MNHNS and CDR2 is SASEGT. This CDR3 is CASSGGRIQETQYF. CDR3 coding DNA: TGTGCCAGCAGTGGCGGACGGATTCAAGAGACCCAGTACTTC.

Comments on this clonotype: At one boundary the junction diverges from the germline segment, which might be a read error. The genes are TRBV2 and TRBJ2-1; D possibly uses TRBD1 or TRBD2 (7 bases each). The CDR3 length is 16 residues. Looked up from germline, CDR1 is SNHLY and CDR2 is FYNNEI. The CDR3 here is CASSHRGGGSYNKQFF. As DNA, the CDR3 is TGTGCCAGCAGTCACAGGGGCGGGGGCTCCTACAATAAGCAGTTCTTC.

In its sample, this clonotype was seen a few times. J is TRBJ2-1 and V is TRBV20-1; D is possibly TRBD1 or TRBD2 (6 bases each). The CDR3 loop spans 15 amino acids. Per germline, CDR1 DFQATT and CDR2 SNEGSKA (reference sequence). The V end was cut by 5 bases, the J end by 4 bases, with 18 bases between. As DNA, the CDR3 is TGCAGTGCTTCGGGGGCAGAGGGATTATACAATGAGCAGTTCTTC. Protein: CSASGAEGLYNEQFF.

This clonotype has more than one count but fewer than ten. The chain couples TRBV6-6 to TRBJ1-2; the D gene is possibly TRBD1 (6 bases). Germline V gives CDR1 MNHNY, CDR2 SVGAGI (reference sequence). The ends were cut back, 4 bases at V and 2 bases at J, with 11 bases in the middle. The CDR3 length is 14 residues. The DNA for the CDR3 is TGTGCCAGCAGTTTTGGACAGATGAACTATGGCTACACCTTC. It translates to CASSFGQMNYGYTF.

The V call is TRBV2, the J call TRBJ2-5; 12 bases are shared with TRBD1. The CDR3 has 15 amino acids. The germline CDR1 and CDR2 sequences are SNHLY and FYNNEI. With V trimmed by 3 bases and J by 5 bases, 4 bases remained unmatched. The CDR3 DNA reads TGTGCCAGCAGTGAGGGGACAGGGGGCTACGAGACCCAGTACTTC. It codes for CASSEGTGGYETQYF.

This clonotype was found many times. The chain uses TRBV7-2 and TRBJ1-4; 8 bases align to TRBD1. After removal of 1 base from V and 10 bases from J, the junction contained 8 bases not matched to a gene. Germline assignment: CDR1 SGHTA and CDR2 FQGNSA. The CDR3 is 15 amino acids. Written as DNA, the CDR3 is TGTGCCAGCAGCTTAGTTGGGCAGGGGGCAGGAAAACTGTTTTTT. As protein: CASSLVGQGAGKLFF.

The chain is built from TRBV19 and TRBJ1-5; D is unclear. Germline values: CDR1 LNHDA, CDR2 SQIVND (reference sequence). Trimming removed 1 base from V and 4 bases from J, with 8 bases in between. There are 14 residues in the CDR3. CDR3 residues: CASSIASPNQPQHF. CDR3 coding DNA: TGTGCCAGTAGTATAGCTTCGCCAAATCAGCCCCAGCATTTT.

This clonotype was counted a few times. The rearrangement uses TRBV14 and TRBJ2-1; D remains unclear. The CDR3 totals 13 residues. With 3 bases removed from V and 8 bases from J, the gap between germline ends came to 11 bases. In germline, CDR1 is SGHDN, CDR2 FVKESK. CDR3 in amino acids: CASSQRLKDEQFF. In DNA form, the CDR3 reads TGTGCCAGCAGCCAGAGGTTGAAGGATGAGCAGTTCTTC.